This T cell receptor beta chain appears in the sequencing data of a study of blood T cell repertoires in COVID-19. Study context: Both acute and convalescent COVID-19 samples were obtained from the United States, Italy and Spain. T cells, B-cell-depleted T cells, or PBMCs provided the cDNA or gDNA that served as material.

Germline CDR1 and CDR2: SGHRS and YFSETQ. Deletions cut 4 bases from V and 2 bases from J, with 10 bases between. The CDR3 extends over 15 amino acids. In the original analysis: Cell counts per sample came from amplifying reference gene primers. Produced via immunoSEQ multiplex PCR; TCRdb's table is partial and in-frame only. From that table come the V and J calls and clone size; the DNA was used to work out D and trimming. The sample has more than 85,000 clones; approximately 71% are singletons. The TCR sequence derives from a woman between 45 and 60 years old with acute or convalescent COVID-19. The chain has TRBV5-1 and TRBJ2-6; D is possibly TRBD1 (6 bases). Sequencing used peripheral blood. CDR3 amino acids: CASSDPGAGANVLTF. The CDR3 bases are TGCGCCAGCAGCGATCCAGGGGCTGGGGCCAACGTCCTGACTTTC.